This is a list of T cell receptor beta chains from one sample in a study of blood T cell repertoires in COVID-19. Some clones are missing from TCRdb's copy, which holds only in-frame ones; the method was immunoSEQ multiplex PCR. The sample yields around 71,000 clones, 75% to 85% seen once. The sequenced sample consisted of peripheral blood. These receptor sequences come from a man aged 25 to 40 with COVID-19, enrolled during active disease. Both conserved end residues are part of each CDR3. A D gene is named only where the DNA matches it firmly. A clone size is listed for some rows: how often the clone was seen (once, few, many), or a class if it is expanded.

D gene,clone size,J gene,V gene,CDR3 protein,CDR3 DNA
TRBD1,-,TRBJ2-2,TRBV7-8,CASSPDRVGTGELFF,TGTGCCAGCAGCCCGGACAGGGTAGGCACCGGGGAGCTGTTTTTT
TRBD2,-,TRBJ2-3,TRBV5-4,CASSLAVAGKHTQYF,TGTGCCAGCAGCTTGGCCGTAGCGGGAAAGCATACGCAGTATTTT
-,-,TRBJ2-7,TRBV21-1,CASSNGRDYEQYF,TGTGCCAGCAGCAATGGCAGGGACTACGAGCAGTACTTC
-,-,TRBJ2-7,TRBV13,CASSSPPLGGFSSYEQYF,TGTGCCAGCAGCTCACCGCCGCTTGGGGGGTTTAGCTCCTACGAGCAGTACTTC
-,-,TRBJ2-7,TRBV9,CASSVGQSSYEQYF,TGTGCCAGCAGCGTAGGACAGAGCTCCTACGAGCAGTACTTC
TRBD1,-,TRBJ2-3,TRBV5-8,CASSPGQVADTQYF,TGTGCCAGCAGCCCGGGACAGGTGGCGGATACGCAGTATTTT
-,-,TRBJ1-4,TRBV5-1,CASSLASRPEEKLFF,TGCGCCAGCAGCTTGGCTAGCCGCCCGGAGGAAAAACTGTTTTTT
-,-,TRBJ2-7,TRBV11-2,CASSQSAGEQYF,TGTGCCAGCAGCCAATCGGCGGGCGAGCAGTACTTC
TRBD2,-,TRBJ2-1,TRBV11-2,CASRGLAGGYEQFF,TGTGCCAGCAGAGGACTAGCGGGGGGGTATGAGCAGTTCTTC
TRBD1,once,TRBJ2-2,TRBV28,CASTGTGGPGELFF,TGTGCCAGCACCGGGACAGGGGGCCCCGGGGAGCTGTTTTTT
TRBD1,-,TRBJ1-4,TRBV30,CACGTATNEKLFF,TGTGCCTGCGGGACAGCAACTAATGAAAAACTGTTTTTT
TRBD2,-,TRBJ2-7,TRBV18,CASSRGGTSGAGEQYF,TGTGCCAGCTCCCGGGGGGGGACTAGCGGTGCTGGCGAGCAGTACTTC
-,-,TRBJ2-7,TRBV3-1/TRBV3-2,CASSQERKGDPYEQYF,TGTGCCAGCAGCCAAGAGAGGAAGGGGGACCCCTACGAGCAGTACTTC
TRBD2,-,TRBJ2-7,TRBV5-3,CARSLDWVGGRRYEQYF,TGTGCCAGAAGCTTGGATTGGGTGGGCGGGAGGCGCTACGAGCAGTACTTC
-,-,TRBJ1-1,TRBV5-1,CASRRLPGTTEAFF,TGCGCCAGCAGGCGGTTACCGGGAACCACTGAAGCTTTCTTT
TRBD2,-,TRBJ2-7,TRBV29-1,CSVHPFPGLAGILSYEQYF,TGCAGCGTCCACCCCTTTCCGGGACTAGCGGGTATCCTCTCCTACGAGCAGTACTTC
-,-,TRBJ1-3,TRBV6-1,CASSEGGAWDTIYF,TGTGCCAGCAGTGAAGGGGGCGCTTGGGACACCATATATTTT
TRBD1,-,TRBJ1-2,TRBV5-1,CASSLTGGNYGYTF,TGCGCCAGCAGCCTGACAGGGGGAAACTATGGCTACACCTTC
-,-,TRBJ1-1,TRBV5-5,CASSFGRNTEAFF,TGTGCCAGCAGCTTCGGGAGGAACACTGAAGCTTTCTTT
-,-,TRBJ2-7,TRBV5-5,CASSPTGSSYEQYF,TGTGCCAGCAGCCCGACAGGTAGCTCCTACGAGCAGTACTTC
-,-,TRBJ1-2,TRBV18,CASSPQDSTYGYTF,TGTGCCAGCTCACCGCAGGATTCAACCTATGGCTACACCTTC
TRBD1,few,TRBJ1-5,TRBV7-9,CASSLVRTGGFSRNQPQHF,TGTGCCAGCAGCTTAGTCCGGACAGGGGGCTTTTCGCGCAATCAGCCCCAGCATTTT
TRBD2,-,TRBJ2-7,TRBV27,CASSLSSGTSGPYEQYF,TGTGCCAGCAGTTTATCGTCTGGGACTAGCGGACCCTACGAGCAGTACTTC
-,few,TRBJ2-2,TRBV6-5,CASIYGEAPGELFF,TGTGCCAGCATATACGGGGAAGCCCCCGGGGAGCTGTTTTTT
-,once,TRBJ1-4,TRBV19,CASSTGVTNEKLFF,TGTGCCAGTAGTACAGGGGTCACTAATGAAAAACTGTTTTTT
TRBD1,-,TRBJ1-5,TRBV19,CASSILTGDSNQPQHF,TGTGCCAGTAGTATTCTCACAGGGGATAGCAATCAGCCCCAGCATTTT
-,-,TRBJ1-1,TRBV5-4,CASSFRSGRPTEAFF,TGTGCCAGCAGCTTTAGATCGGGGAGGCCCACTGAAGCTTTCTTT
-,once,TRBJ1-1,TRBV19,CASSIGRANTEAFF,TGTGCCAGTAGTATAGGCAGGGCGAACACTGAAGCTTTCTTT
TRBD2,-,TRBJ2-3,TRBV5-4,CASSLFSGGSTDTQYF,TGTGCCAGCAGCTTGTTTTCCGGGGGGAGCACAGATACGCAGTATTTT
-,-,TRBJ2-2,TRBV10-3,CAISPRGDTGELFF,TGTGCCATCAGCCCCAGGGGTGACACCGGGGAGCTGTTTTTT
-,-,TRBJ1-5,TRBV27,CASRGPGPNQPQHF,TGTGCCAGCAGAGGCCCGGGTCCTAATCAGCCCCAGCATTTT
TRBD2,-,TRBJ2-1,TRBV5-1,CASSYGLAGDSYNEQFF,TGCGCCAGCAGTTATGGACTAGCGGGAGATTCCTACAATGAGCAGTTCTTC
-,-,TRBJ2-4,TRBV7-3,CASSLVVRELGNIQYF,TGTGCCAGCAGCTTAGTAGTCAGGGAATTGGGAAACATTCAGTACTTC
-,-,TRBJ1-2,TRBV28,CASSTLGGGVGGYTF,TGTGCCAGCAGCACACTCGGGGGGGGTGTCGGTGGCTACACCTTC
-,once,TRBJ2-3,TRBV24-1,CATSDPSGADTQYF,TGTGCCACCAGTGATCCGTCAGGGGCAGATACGCAGTATTTT
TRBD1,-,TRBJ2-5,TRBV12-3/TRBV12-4,CASTIRGETQYF,TGTGCCAGCACTATCAGGGGGGAGACCCAGTACTTC
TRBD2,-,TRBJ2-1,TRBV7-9,CASSPRPLVLAGVNEQFF,TGTGCCAGCAGCCCGAGGCCCTTGGTGCTAGCGGGAGTGAATGAGCAGTTCTTC
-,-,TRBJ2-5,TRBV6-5,CASSLPETQYF,TGTGCCAGCAGTCTCCCCGAGACCCAGTACTTC
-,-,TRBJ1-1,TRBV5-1,CASRTEGDTEAFF,TGCGCCAGCAGGACAGAAGGTGACACTGAAGCTTTCTTT
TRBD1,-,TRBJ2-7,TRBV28,CASSSGTGTYEQYF,TGTGCCAGCAGTTCCGGGACAGGGACTTACGAGCAGTACTTC
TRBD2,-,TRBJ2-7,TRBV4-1,CASSQRYGTSGSYEQYF,TGCGCCAGCAGCCAGCGCTACGGGACTAGCGGCTCCTACGAGCAGTACTTC
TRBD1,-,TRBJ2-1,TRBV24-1,CATSDPSDTGGWDNEQFF,TGTGCCACCAGTGACCCTTCCGATACAGGGGGTTGGGACAATGAGCAGTTCTTC
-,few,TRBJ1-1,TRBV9,CASNPQGNTEAFF,TGTGCCAGCAACCCACAGGGAAACACTGAAGCTTTCTTT
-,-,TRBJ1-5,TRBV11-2,CASSRDRLDQPQHF,TGTGCCAGCAGCCGCGACAGGCTCGATCAGCCCCAGCATTTT